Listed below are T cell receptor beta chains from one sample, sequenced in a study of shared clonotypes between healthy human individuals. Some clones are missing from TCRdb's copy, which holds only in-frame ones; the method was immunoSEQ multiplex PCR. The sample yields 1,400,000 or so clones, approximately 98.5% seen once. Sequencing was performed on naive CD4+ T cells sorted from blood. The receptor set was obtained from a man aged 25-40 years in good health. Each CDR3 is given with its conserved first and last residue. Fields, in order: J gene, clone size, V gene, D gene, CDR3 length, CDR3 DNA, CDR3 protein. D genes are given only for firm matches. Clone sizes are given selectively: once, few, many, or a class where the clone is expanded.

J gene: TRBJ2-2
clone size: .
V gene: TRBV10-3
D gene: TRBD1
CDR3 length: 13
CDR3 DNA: TGTGCCATCAGTGGGACAGGGTCCGGGGAGCTGTTTTTT
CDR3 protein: CAISGTGSGELFF

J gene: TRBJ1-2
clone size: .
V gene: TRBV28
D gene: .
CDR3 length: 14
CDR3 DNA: TGTGCCAGCACCCCCGGAGGCGGACCGTTTGGCTACACCTTC
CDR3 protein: CASTPGGGPFGYTF

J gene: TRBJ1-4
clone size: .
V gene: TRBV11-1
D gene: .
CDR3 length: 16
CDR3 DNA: TGCGCCAGCAGCTTAGCTGTGACAGCAACTAATGAAAAACTGTTTTTT
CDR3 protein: CASSLAVTATNEKLFF

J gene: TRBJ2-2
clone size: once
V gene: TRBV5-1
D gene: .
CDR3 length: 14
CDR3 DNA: TGCGCCAGCAGCTCAAAACTGAACACCGGGGAGCTGTTTTTT
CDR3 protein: CASSSKLNTGELFF

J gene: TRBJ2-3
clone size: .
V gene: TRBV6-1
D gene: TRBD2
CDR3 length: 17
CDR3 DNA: TGTGCCAGCAGTGTGGGACTAGCGGGAAAACCGTCAGATACGCAGTATTTT
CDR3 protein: CASSVGLAGKPSDTQYF

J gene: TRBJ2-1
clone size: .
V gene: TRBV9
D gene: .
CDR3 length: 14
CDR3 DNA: TGTGCCAGCAGCGTAAGTGCAGCCCGCAATGAGCAGTTCTTC
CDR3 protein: CASSVSAARNEQFF

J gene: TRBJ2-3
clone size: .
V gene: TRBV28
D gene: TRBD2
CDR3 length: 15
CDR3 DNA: TGTGCCAGCAGTACAATAGCGGGAGGAACAGATACGCAGTATTTT
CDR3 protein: CASSTIAGGTDTQYF

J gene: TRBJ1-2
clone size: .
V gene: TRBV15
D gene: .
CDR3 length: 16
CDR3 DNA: TGTGCCACCAGCAATACGGGCCGCCAGCGTGACTATGGCTACACCTTC
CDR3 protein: CATSNTGRQRDYGYTF

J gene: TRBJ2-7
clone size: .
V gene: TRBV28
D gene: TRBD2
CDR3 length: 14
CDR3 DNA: TGTGCCAGCAGTTCCCCTAGCGGGTCCTACGAGCAGTACTTC
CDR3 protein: CASSSPSGSYEQYF

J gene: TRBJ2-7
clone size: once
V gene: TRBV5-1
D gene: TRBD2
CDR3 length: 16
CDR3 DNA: TGCGCCAGCAGCTTGGGGGCTAGCGGGAGTTTTTACGAGCAGTACTTC
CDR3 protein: CASSLGASGSFYEQYF

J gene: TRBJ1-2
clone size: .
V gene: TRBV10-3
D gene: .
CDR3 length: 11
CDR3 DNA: TGTGCCATCAAACGACAGGAGGCCTACACCTTC
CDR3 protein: CAIKRQEAYTF

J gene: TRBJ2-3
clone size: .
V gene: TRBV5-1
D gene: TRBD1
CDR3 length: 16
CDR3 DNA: TGCGCCAGCAGCTTGAAGACGTCAGGGGGTACAGATACGCAGTATTTT
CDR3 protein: CASSLKTSGGTDTQYF

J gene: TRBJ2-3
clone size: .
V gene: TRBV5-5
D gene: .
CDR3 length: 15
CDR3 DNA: TGTGCCAGCAGCCATCGACAGGACACCGGGGATACGCAGTATTTT
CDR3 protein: CASSHRQDTGDTQYF

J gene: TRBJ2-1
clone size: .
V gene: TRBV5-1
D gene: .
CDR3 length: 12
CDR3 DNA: TGCGCCAGCAGCGTGTCAGGGCCTGAGCAGTTCTTC
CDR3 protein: CASSVSGPEQFF

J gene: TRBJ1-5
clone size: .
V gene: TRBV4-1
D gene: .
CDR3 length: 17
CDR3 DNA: TGCGCCAGCAGCCAAGATAACCCAGGGAGATACAATCAGCCCCAGCATTTT
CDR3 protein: CASSQDNPGRYNQPQHF

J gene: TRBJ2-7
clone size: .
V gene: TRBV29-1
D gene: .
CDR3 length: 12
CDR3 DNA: TGCAGCGTTGAAGCAAACAACAGCGAGCAGTACTTC
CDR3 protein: CSVEANNSEQYF

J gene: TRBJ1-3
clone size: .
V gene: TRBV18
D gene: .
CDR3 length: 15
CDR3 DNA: TGTGCCAGCTCACCAGGGGACCGAGCTGGAAACACCATATATTTT
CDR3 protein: CASSPGDRAGNTIYF

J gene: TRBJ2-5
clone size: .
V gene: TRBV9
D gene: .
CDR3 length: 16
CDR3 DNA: TGTGCCAGCAGCGTAGCTAATTTTCGCGGGCAAGAGACCCAGTACTTC
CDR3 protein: CASSVANFRGQETQYF

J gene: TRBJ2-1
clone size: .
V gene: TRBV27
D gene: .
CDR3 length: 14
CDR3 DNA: TGTGCCAGCGCTCAGAGGGGGGTGTACAATGAGCAGTTCTTC
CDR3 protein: CASAQRGVYNEQFF

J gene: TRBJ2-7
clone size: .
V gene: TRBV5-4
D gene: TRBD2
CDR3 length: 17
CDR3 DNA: TGTGCCAGCAGCGTAGGACTGCGCGGGGGGGGCTCCTACGAGCAGTACTTC
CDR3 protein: CASSVGLRGGGSYEQYF

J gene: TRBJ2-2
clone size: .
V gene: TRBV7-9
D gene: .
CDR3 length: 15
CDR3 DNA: TGTGCCAGCAGCTTACGTGTCAACCCCGCCGGGGAGCTGTTTTTT
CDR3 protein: CASSLRVNPAGELFF

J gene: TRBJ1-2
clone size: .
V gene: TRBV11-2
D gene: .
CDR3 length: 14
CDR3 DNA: TGTGCCAGCAGCCCCGATTGGGGGGGCTATGGCTACACCTTC
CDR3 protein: CASSPDWGGYGYTF

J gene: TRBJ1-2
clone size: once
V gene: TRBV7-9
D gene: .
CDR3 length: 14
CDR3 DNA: TGTGCCAGCAGCCTAGACTGGACAGCCTATGGCTACACCTTC
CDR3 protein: CASSLDWTAYGYTF

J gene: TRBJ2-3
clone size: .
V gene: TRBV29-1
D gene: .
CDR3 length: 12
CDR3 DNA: TGCAGCGTTGAGACACCTAAAGATACGCAGTATTTT
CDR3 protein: CSVETPKDTQYF

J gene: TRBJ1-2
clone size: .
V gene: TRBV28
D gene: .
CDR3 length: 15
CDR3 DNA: TGTGCCAGCAGTTCCCGAATGACTAATAACTATGGCTACACCTTC
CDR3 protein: CASSSRMTNNYGYTF

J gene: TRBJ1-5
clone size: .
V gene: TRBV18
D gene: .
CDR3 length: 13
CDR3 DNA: TGTGCCAGCTCACAAAAGGGGAATCAGCCCCAGCATTTT
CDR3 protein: CASSQKGNQPQHF

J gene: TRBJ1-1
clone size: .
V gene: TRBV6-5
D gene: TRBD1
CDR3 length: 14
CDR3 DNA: TGTGCCAGCAGTTGGGACAGGGAGAACACTGAAGCTTTCTTT
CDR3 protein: CASSWDRENTEAFF

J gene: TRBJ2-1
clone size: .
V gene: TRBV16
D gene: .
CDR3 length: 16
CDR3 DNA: TGTGCCAGCAGCCAAGAGGGGCGGGGATCCTACAATGAGCAGTTCTTC
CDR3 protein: CASSQEGRGSYNEQFF

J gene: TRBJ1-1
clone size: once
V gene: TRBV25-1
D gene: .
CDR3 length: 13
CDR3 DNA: TGTGCCAGCAGTGCTTACGGGGGCACTGAAGCTTTCTTT
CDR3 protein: CASSAYGGTEAFF

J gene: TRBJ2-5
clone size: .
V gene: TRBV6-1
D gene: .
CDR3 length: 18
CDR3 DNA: TGTGCCAGCAGTGAACCACTGACAGGAACCCCTGGAAAGGAGACCCAGTACTTC
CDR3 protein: CASSEPLTGTPGKETQYF

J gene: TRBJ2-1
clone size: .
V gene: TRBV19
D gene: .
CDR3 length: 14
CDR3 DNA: TGTGCCAGTAGTCCCCGGGTCTCCTACAATGAGCAGTTCTTC
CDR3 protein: CASSPRVSYNEQFF

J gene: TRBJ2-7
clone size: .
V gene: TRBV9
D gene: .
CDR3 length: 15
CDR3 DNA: TGTGCCAGCAGCGTAGCGGGGAGTCGCTCCTACGAGCAGTACTTC
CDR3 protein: CASSVAGSRSYEQYF

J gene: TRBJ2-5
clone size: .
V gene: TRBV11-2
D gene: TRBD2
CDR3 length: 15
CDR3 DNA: TGTGCCAGCACCCTTTTGCGGGAGTCGGGAGAGACCCAGTACTTC
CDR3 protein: CASTLLRESGETQYF

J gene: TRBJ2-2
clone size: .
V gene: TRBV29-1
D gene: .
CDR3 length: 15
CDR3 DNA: TGCAGCGTTGCAAGGGGACAAACGAACACCGGGGAGCTGTTTTTT
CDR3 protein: CSVARGQTNTGELFF

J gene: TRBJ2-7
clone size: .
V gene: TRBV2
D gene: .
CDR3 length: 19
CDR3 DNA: TGTGCCAGCAGTGAGAGAGGGAGTACTGACTGGGCAAGCTCCTACGAGCAGTACTTC
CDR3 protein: CASSERGSTDWASSYEQYF

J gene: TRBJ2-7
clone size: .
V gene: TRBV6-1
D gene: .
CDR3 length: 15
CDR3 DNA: TGTGCCACCGAGGGGGACGCCCGAGGGGGTTACGAGCAGTACTTC
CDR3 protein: CATEGDARGGYEQYF

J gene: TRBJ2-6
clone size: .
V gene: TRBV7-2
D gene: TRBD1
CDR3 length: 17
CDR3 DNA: TGTGCCAGCAGCTTAGGGGCAGGGGGCTCTGGGGCCAACGTCCTGACTTTC
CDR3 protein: CASSLGAGGSGANVLTF

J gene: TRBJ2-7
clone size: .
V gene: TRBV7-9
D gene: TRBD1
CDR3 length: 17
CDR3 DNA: TGTGCCAGCAGCCAAATTCGACCGGGACAGGCCCTCTACGAGCAGTACTTC
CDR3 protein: CASSQIRPGQALYEQYF

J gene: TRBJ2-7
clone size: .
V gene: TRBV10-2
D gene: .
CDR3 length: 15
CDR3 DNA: TGCGCCAGCAGGGCCCAGACGGGACGCTCCTACGAGCAGTACTTC
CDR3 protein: CASRAQTGRSYEQYF

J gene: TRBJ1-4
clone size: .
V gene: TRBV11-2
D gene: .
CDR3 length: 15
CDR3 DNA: TGTGCCAGCAGCGCCCTGAAGCAACAAGCGAAAAAACTGTTTTTT
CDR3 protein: CASSALKQQAKKLFF

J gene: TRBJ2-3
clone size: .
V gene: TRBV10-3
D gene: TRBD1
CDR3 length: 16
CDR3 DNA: TGTGCCATCAGTACCGGGACAGGGCGAGCAGGGGATACGCAGTATTTT
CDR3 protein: CAISTGTGRAGDTQYF

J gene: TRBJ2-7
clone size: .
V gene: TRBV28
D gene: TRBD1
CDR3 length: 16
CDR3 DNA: TGTGCCAGCAGTTCCCCTCCGGGACAGGGGGGTTACGAGCAGTACTTC
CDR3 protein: CASSSPPGQGGYEQYF

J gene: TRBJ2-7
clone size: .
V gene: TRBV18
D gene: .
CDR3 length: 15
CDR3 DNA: TGTGCCAGCTCATCATATAGCGGACTCACCTACGAGCAGTACTTC
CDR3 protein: CASSSYSGLTYEQYF

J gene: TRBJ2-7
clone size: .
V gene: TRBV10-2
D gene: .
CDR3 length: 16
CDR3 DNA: TGCGCCAGCGCTGCGCTGGGAAGCCGGTCCGTCCACGAGCAGTACTTC
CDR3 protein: CASAALGSRSVHEQYF

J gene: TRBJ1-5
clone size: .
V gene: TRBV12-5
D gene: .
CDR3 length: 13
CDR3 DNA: TGTGCTAGTGGTCCGGGCCTGGGTCAGCCCCAGCATTTT
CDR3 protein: CASGPGLGQPQHF

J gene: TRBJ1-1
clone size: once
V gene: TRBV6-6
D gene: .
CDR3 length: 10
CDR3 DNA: TGTGCCAACACCCCAACGGAGGCTTTCTTT
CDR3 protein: CANTPTEAFF

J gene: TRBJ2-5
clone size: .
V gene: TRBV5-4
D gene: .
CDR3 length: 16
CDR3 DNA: TGTGCCAGCAGCTCGGTTGTGGGAGGTAACCAAGAGACCCAGTACTTC
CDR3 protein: CASSSVVGGNQETQYF

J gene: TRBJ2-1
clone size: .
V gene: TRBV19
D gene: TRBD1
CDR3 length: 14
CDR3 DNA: TGTGCCAGTACTCAGACAGGGTTCTACAATGAGCAGTTCTTC
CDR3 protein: CASTQTGFYNEQFF